This TCR beta chain was sequenced in a study of spatial heterogeneity in lung cancer. Study background: A consistent excess of beta-chain over alpha-chain sequences was detected.

Specified time point: sample taken at primary tumor resection. Whole RNA, which was extracted from tumor, nontumor lung tissue or frozen PBMC, was sequenced without any cell sorting. Samples were donated by 72 untreated early-stage non-small cell lung cancer patients. Every TCR cDNA molecule bore a unique molecular identifier. From the 5' RACE reads, TCRdb called clonotypes with MiXCR, one entry per CDR3 protein. The sample carries 24,000 or so distinct CDR3 sequences, roughly 6.9% recorded once. V dropped 7 bases and J dropped 2 bases, with 6 bases sitting between them. This CDR3 is 13 amino acids long. Germline values: CDR1 MNHEY, CDR2 SVGAGI.

The source of this sequence is a male donor with early-stage non-small cell lung cancer. Sequencing used PBMCs, obtained at surgery. The V call is TRBV6-5, the J call TRBJ2-6; D is unclear. CDR3 loop: CASMVTGANVLTF. The CDR3 bases are TGTGCCAGCATGGTAACTGGGGCCAACGTCCTGACTTTC.